This is a list of T cell receptor beta chains from one sample in a study of cytomegalovirus exposure and HLA in healthy donors. TCRdb's copy holds only in-frame clones and misses some; the assay was immunoSEQ multiplex PCR. Of 160,000 or so clones listed, roughly 79% are singletons. The sequencing input was PBMCs. Every receptor here comes from a man younger than 40 in good health and CMV-seronegative. The CDR3 runs from the conserved cysteine through the conserved F or W. The D gene is left open where the match is weak. Clone size is shown for a subset of rows, as once, few, many or a class of expanded clone.

clone size: .
V gene: TRBV28
J gene: TRBJ2-4
D gene: .
CDR3 DNA: TGTGCCAGCAGTCTAGCCAAAAACATTCAGTACTTC
CDR3 protein: CASSLAKNIQYF

clone size: .
V gene: TRBV18
J gene: TRBJ1-2
D gene: .
CDR3 DNA: TGTGCCAGCTCACCGAACTTTTCCGTTGGACAGTCCTATGGCTACACCTTC
CDR3 protein: CASSPNFSVGQSYGYTF

clone size: .
V gene: TRBV18
J gene: TRBJ1-1
D gene: .
CDR3 DNA: TGTGCCAGCTCATCAAAAAAACAGGATCCTGAAGCTTTCTTT
CDR3 protein: CASSSKKQDPEAFF

clone size: .
V gene: TRBV10-3
J gene: TRBJ2-3
D gene: TRBD2
CDR3 DNA: TGTGCCATCAGGGAGAGCGGGGGGGAGGATACGCAGTATTTT
CDR3 protein: CAIRESGGEDTQYF

clone size: .
V gene: TRBV9
J gene: TRBJ2-7
D gene: TRBD1
CDR3 DNA: TGTGCCAGCAGCGTAGAGACAGGGGCCTACTACGAGCAGTACTTC
CDR3 protein: CASSVETGAYYEQYF

clone size: .
V gene: TRBV28
J gene: TRBJ2-1
D gene: TRBD2
CDR3 DNA: TGTGCCAGCAGCTCCGGACTAGCCGTGCAGTTCTTC
CDR3 protein: CASSSGLAVQFF

clone size: once
V gene: TRBV5-1
J gene: TRBJ2-3
D gene: .
CDR3 DNA: TGCGCCAGCAGCTTGGCCTCCGTCTCTAGCACAGATACGCAGTATTTT
CDR3 protein: CASSLASVSSTDTQYF

clone size: .
V gene: TRBV7-2
J gene: TRBJ2-2
D gene: TRBD2
CDR3 DNA: TGTGCCAGCAGCTTTCGGCGGGGGAAGAACACCGGGGAGCTGTTTTTT
CDR3 protein: CASSFRRGKNTGELFF

clone size: .
V gene: TRBV5-4
J gene: TRBJ1-5
D gene: TRBD1
CDR3 DNA: TGTGCCAGCAGTATGGCAGGGGGACAGCCCCAGCATTTT
CDR3 protein: CASSMAGGQPQHF

clone size: once
V gene: TRBV30
J gene: TRBJ1-3
D gene: .
CDR3 DNA: TGTGCCTGGACCCCCGGGTCGGCACCCTCTGGAAACACCATATATTTT
CDR3 protein: CAWTPGSAPSGNTIYF

clone size: .
V gene: TRBV11-2
J gene: TRBJ2-7
D gene: TRBD1
CDR3 DNA: TGTGCCAGCAGCACCGGGACAGGGTACGAGCAGTACTTC
CDR3 protein: CASSTGTGYEQYF

clone size: once
V gene: TRBV7-6
J gene: TRBJ2-1
D gene: TRBD2
CDR3 DNA: TGTGCCAGCAGTTCCGCGGGGGGGCCTTCCAATGAGCAGTTCTTC
CDR3 protein: CASSSAGGPSNEQFF

clone size: .
V gene: TRBV10-1
J gene: TRBJ2-1
D gene: TRBD2
CDR3 DNA: TGCGCCAGCAGTACTAGCGGGAGTCGATTCGATGAGCAGTTCTTC
CDR3 protein: CASSTSGSRFDEQFF

clone size: .
V gene: TRBV30
J gene: TRBJ2-5
D gene: .
CDR3 DNA: TGTGCCTGGAGTGGTGGCGCGGGGACCCAGTACTTC
CDR3 protein: CAWSGGAGTQYF

clone size: .
V gene: TRBV2
J gene: TRBJ1-3
D gene: TRBD1
CDR3 DNA: TGTGCCAGCAGGGGACAGGGGGCTGGAAACACCATATATTTT
CDR3 protein: CASRGQGAGNTIYF

clone size: few
V gene: TRBV28
J gene: TRBJ1-3
D gene: TRBD1
CDR3 DNA: TGTGCCAGCAGTTTATGGGACAGGGGGTCTTTAGGAAACACCATATATTTT
CDR3 protein: CASSLWDRGSLGNTIYF

clone size: .
V gene: TRBV28
J gene: TRBJ2-5
D gene: TRBD1
CDR3 DNA: TGTGCCAGCAGTTCGTATCCCGGGACAGAAAAAGAGACCCAGTACTTC
CDR3 protein: CASSSYPGTEKETQYF

clone size: .
V gene: TRBV7-2
J gene: TRBJ2-1
D gene: TRBD2
CDR3 DNA: TGTGCCAGCAGTTTTAGGACTAGCGGGGGGCGAAGAGATGAGCAGTTCTTC
CDR3 protein: CASSFRTSGGRRDEQFF

clone size: .
V gene: TRBV7-2
J gene: TRBJ1-3
D gene: .
CDR3 DNA: TGTGCCAGCAGCTTAATCTCACTATCTGGAAACACCATATATTTT
CDR3 protein: CASSLISLSGNTIYF

clone size: .
V gene: TRBV5-1
J gene: TRBJ2-3
D gene: TRBD2
CDR3 DNA: TGCGCCAGCAGCTTCAATTTAGCGGGAGGTACGCAGTATTTT
CDR3 protein: CASSFNLAGGTQYF

clone size: few
V gene: TRBV12-5
J gene: TRBJ1-1
D gene: .
CDR3 DNA: TGTGCTAGTGGTTTGGTAGGAACAGAGAACACTGAAGCTTTCTTT
CDR3 protein: CASGLVGTENTEAFF

clone size: .
V gene: TRBV19
J gene: TRBJ2-7
D gene: .
CDR3 DNA: TGTGCCAGTAGGGATGGGGCAGGGGCCTCCTACGAGCAGTACTTC
CDR3 protein: CASRDGAGASYEQYF

clone size: .
V gene: TRBV28
J gene: TRBJ2-7
D gene: .
CDR3 DNA: TGTGCCAGCAGCTCTTGGGAGAGCGAGCAGTACTTC
CDR3 protein: CASSSWESEQYF

clone size: .
V gene: TRBV7-9
J gene: TRBJ2-7
D gene: .
CDR3 DNA: TGTGCCAGCAGCGGAGACAGTTACGAGCAGTACTTC
CDR3 protein: CASSGDSYEQYF

clone size: .
V gene: TRBV7-2
J gene: TRBJ2-7
D gene: TRBD2
CDR3 DNA: TGTGCCAGCAGCTTAGTCGGACTAGCGGGCTACGAGCAGTACTTC
CDR3 protein: CASSLVGLAGYEQYF

clone size: once
V gene: TRBV6-5
J gene: TRBJ2-5
D gene: .
CDR3 DNA: TGTGCCAGCAGCCGAGACAGAGCCCAAGAGACCCAGTACTTC
CDR3 protein: CASSRDRAQETQYF

clone size: once
V gene: TRBV27
J gene: TRBJ2-4
D gene: TRBD2
CDR3 DNA: TGTGCCAGCAGTCCCATAGCGGGGCTAGCCAAAAACATTCAGTACTTC
CDR3 protein: CASSPIAGLAKNIQYF

clone size: .
V gene: TRBV18
J gene: TRBJ1-1
D gene: TRBD1
CDR3 DNA: TGTGCCAGCTCACCCACAGGGGTCACTGAAGCTTTCTTT
CDR3 protein: CASSPTGVTEAFF